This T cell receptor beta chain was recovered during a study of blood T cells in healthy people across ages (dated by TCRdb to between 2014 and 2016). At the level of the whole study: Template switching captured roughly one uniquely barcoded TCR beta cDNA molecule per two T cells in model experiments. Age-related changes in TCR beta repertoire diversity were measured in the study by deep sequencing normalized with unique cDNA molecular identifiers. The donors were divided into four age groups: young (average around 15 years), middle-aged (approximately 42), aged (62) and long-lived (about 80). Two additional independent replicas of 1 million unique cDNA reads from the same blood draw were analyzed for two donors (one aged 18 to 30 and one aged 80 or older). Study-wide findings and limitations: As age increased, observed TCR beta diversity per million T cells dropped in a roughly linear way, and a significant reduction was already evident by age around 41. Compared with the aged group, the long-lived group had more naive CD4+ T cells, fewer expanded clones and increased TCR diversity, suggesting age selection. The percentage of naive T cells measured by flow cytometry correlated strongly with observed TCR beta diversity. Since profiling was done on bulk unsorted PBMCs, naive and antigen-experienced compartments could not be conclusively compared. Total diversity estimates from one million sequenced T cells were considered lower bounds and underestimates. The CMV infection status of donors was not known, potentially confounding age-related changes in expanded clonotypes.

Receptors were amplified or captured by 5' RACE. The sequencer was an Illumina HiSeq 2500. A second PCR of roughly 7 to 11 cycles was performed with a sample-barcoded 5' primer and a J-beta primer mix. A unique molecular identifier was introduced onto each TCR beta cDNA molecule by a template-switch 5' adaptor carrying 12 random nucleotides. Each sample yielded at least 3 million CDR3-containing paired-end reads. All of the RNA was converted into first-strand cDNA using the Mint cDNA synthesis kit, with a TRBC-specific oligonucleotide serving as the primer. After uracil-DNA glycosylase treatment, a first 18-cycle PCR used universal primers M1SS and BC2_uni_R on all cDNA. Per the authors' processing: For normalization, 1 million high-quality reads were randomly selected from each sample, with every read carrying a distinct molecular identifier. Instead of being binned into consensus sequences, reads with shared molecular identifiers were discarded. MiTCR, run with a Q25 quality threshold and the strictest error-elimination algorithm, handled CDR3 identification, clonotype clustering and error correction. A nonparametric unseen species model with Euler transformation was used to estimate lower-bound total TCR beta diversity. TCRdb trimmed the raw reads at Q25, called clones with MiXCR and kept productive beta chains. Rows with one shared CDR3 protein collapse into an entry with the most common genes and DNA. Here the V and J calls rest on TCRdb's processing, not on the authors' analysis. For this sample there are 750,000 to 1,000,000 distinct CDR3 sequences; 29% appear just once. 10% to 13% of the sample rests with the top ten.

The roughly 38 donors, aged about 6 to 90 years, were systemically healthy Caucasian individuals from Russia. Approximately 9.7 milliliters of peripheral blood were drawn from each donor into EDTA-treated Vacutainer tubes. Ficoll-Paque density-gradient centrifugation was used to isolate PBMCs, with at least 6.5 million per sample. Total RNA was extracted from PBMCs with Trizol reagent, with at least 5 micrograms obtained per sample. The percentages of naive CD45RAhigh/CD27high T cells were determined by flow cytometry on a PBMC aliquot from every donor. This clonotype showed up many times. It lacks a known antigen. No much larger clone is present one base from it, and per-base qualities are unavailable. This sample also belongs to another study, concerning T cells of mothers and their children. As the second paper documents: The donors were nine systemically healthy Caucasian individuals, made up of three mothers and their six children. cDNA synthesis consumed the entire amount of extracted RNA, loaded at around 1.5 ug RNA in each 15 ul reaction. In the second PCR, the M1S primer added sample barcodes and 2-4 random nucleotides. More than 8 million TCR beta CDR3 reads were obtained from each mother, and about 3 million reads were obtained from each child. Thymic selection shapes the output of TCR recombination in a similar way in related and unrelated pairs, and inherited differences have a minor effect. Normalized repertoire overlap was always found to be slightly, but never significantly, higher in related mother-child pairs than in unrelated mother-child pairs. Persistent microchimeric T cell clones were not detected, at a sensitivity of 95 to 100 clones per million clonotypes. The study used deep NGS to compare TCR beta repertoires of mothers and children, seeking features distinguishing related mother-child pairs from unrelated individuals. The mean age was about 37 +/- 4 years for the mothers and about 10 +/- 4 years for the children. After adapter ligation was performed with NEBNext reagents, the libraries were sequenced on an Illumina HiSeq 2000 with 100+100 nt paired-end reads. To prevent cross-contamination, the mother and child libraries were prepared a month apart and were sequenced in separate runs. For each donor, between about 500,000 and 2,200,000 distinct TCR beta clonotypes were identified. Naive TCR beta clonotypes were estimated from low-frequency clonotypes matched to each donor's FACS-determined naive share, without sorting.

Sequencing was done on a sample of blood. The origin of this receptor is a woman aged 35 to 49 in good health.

The CDR3 sequence is CASSYSGAAYTF. The nucleotide sequence is given as TGTGCCAGCAGTTACTCGGGAGCTGCCTACACCTTC. The V and J segments used are TRBV6-2 or TRBV6-3 and TRBJ1-2, with the D segment identity uncertain. CDR1 and CDR2 are drawn from the germline V gene: MNHEY, SVGEGT. The junction shows trimming of 0 bases on V and 10 bases on J, plus 9 bases between the germline ends. The CDR3 has 12 amino acids, counting the end cysteine and phenylalanine. The read is trimmed to its CDR3 DNA, 36 bases read in frame from base 1.